Listed below are T cell receptor beta chains from one sample, sequenced in a study of shared clonotypes between healthy human individuals. Method: immunoSEQ multiplex PCR; TCRdb's copy keeps in-frame clones and lacks some. The table has approximately 400,000 clones, roughly 96% seen once. Sample: memory CD8+ T cells sorted from blood. These receptors came from a man younger than 40 in good health. CDR3s leave out the opening cysteine and the closing phenylalanine or tryptophan. Each record gives: J gene, clone size, V gene, CDR3 protein. Only part of the rows carry a size: once, few, many, or a class if the clone is expanded.

>TRBJ2-1|NA|TRBV5-8
ASSSEGLVGYNEQF
>TRBJ2-1|NA|TRBV5-1
ASSLFGLGVGYNEQF
>TRBJ2-1|NA|TRBV2
ASNTLALYNEQF
>TRBJ1-1|NA|TRBV5-4
ASSPDRVNTEAF
>TRBJ1-2|NA|TRBV5-6
ASSLDRNGYT
>TRBJ2-5|NA|TRBV14
ASSRLAGEETQY
>TRBJ2-7|NA|TRBV5-8
ASSTTSGPYEQY
>TRBJ1-2|NA|TRBV7-9
ASSSGQGNYGYT
>TRBJ2-1|once|TRBV19
ASSRTGGLAGANEQF
>TRBJ1-3|NA|TRBV5-1
ASSSGSSGNTIY
>TRBJ2-7|NA|TRBV6-6
ASSYPNYEQY
>TRBJ2-1|NA|TRBV7-6
ASSLGDSSYNEQF
>TRBJ2-1|NA|TRBV5-1
ASSLEVAGLGEQF
>TRBJ1-5|NA|TRBV28
ASSQLQGNNQPQH
>TRBJ2-7|NA|TRBV19
ASSIGTSGNYEQY
>TRBJ1-2|NA|TRBV5-6
ASSTVQGYT
>TRBJ1-3|NA|TRBV30
AWSRDPSGNTIY
>TRBJ2-1|NA|TRBV5-4
ASSLGVGVGDEQF
>TRBJ1-1|NA|TRBV6-4
ASSDWGGNTEAF
>TRBJ2-1|NA|TRBV19
ASREVAGSSYNEQF
>TRBJ1-2|once|TRBV25-1
ASSKQGYYGYT
>TRBJ1-2|NA|TRBV2
ASSEEVHYGYT
>TRBJ2-7|NA|TRBV28
ASTLGALTSQY
>TRBJ1-3|NA|TRBV6-4
ASRQGCGNTIY
>TRBJ2-7|once|TRBV15
ATSRELSGTGGYYEQY
>TRBJ2-2|NA|TRBV7-3
ASSFDRAGELF
>TRBJ1-4|NA|TRBV10-3
AIQAGPNEKLF
>TRBJ1-3|NA|TRBV28
ASSPRASSGNTIY
>TRBJ1-1|NA|TRBV6-6
ASGSDQRTEAF